The 17 T cell receptor beta chains listed next were all sequenced from one sample in a study of cytomegalovirus exposure and HLA in healthy donors. PCR used 60 Vbeta primers and 13 Jbeta primers. Method: immunoSEQ multiplex PCR; TCRdb's copy keeps in-frame clones and lacks some. The data show 200,000 or so clones, roughly 81% seen once. The source material was PBMCs. Receptors were obtained from a woman aged 30 to 39 in good health and CMV-seropositive.

The chain combines TRBV15 with TRBJ2-3, with 7 bases lining up with TRBD2. CDR3 length: 16 residues. Germline CDR1 and CDR2: LNHNV and YYDKDF (reference sequence). The J segment lost 11 bases and the V segment lost 0 bases, leaving 14 bases of the junction unmatched. CDR3 sequence reads: CATSRDPSGARVGQYF. The CDR3 DNA sequence: TGTGCCACCAGCAGAGATCCCAGCGGGGCGAGAGTGGGGCAGTATTTT.

The gene calls are TRBV5-4 and TRBJ2-7; 7 bases map to TRBD2. Germline loops: CDR1 SGHNT, CDR2 YYREEE (reference sequence). The CDR3 loop spans 14 amino acids. With V trimmed by 6 bases and J by 5 bases, 11 bases remained unmatched. The CDR3 DNA reads as TGTGCCAGCACCCCTCAGGGAGGGATCGACGAGCAGTACTTC. This sequence encodes CASTPQGGIDEQYF.

This chain joins TRBV30 and TRBJ2-7; 9 positions match TRBD1. J gave up 12 bases and V 1 base, and 10 bases lay outside the gene matches. CDR1 is GTSNPN and CDR2 is SVGIG in the germline V gene (reference sequence). CDR3 size: 13 residues. The DNA of the CDR3 is TGTGCCTGGAGTGCAGGACAGGGGATCCCCCCGTACTTC. It translates to CAWSAGQGIPPYF. Full variable domain (outside the CDR3, taken from reference TRBV30 and TRBJ2-7): SQTIHQWPATLVQPVGSPLSLECTVEGTSNPNLYWYRQAAGRGLQLLFYSVGIGQISSEVPQNLSASRPQDRQFILSSKKLLLSDSGFYLCAWSAGQGIPPYFGPGTRLTVT.

The genes are TRBV5-4 and TRBJ1-6; TRBD1 aligns across 8 bases. Germline V CDR1 and CDR2: SGHNT, YYREEE (reference sequence). V dropped 2 bases and J dropped 10; count of bases not matched to a gene: 5. There are 14 residues in the CDR3. The CDR3 coding sequence is TGTGCCAGCAGCTTTTTAGGGACAGGCTCACCCCTCCACTTT. Translation: CASSFLGTGSPLHF. Using reference TRBV5-4 and TRBJ1-6 for the parts outside the CDR3, the full variable domain is ETGVTQSPTHLIKTRGQQVTLRCSSQSGHNTVSWYQQALGQGPQFIFQYYREEENGRGNFPPRFSGLQFPNYSSELNVNALELDDSALYLCASSFLGTGSPLHFGNGTRLTVT.

This clone came up once. V and J are TRBV12-5 and TRBJ2-5; maybe TRBD2 (6 bases). Germline lookup yields CDR1 LGHNT and CDR2 FRNRAP. CDR3 length: 13 amino acids. V was pared by 7 bases and J by 9 bases, with 18 bases between. The CDR3 bases are TGTGCTAGTGCCCGTGGGGACCCGGGGGCCCAGTACTTC. Translated: CASARGDPGAQYF.

The chain employs TRBV2 and TRBJ2-5; 11 positions agree with TRBD2. Trimming at V came to 9 bases and at J to 5 bases, leaving 5 bases not matched to a gene. This CDR3 comprises 13 residues. CDR1 is SNHLY and CDR2 is FYNNEI in the germline V gene. This CDR3 reads CARGTSGSETQYF. DNA for the CDR3: TGTGCCAGAGGGACTAGCGGCTCCGAGACCCAGTACTTC. Drawing the rest from reference TRBV2 and TRBJ2-5, the complete variable domain is EPEVTQTPSHQVTQMGQEVILRCVPISNHLYFYWYRQILGQKVEFLVSFYNNEISEKSEIFDDQFSVERPDGSNFTLKIRSTKLEDSAMYFCARGTSGSETQYFGPGTRLLVL.

This clone has a handful of counts. The gene calls are TRBV5-4 and TRBJ2-6; D is perhaps TRBD1 (6 bases). Deletions cut 4 bases from V and 1 base from J, with 9 bases between. Germline V gives CDR1 SGHNT, CDR2 YYREEE (reference sequence). This CDR3 contains 15 residues. CDR3 amino acids: CASSRTASGANVLTF. The DNA for the CDR3 is TGTGCCAGCAGCCGGACAGCTTCTGGGGCCAACGTCCTGACTTTC.

The chain joins TRBV28 to TRBJ1-2, with 9 bases lining up with TRBD1. V shed 10 bases, J shed 5 bases, and the junction held 8 bases outside the gene matches. The germline V gene encodes CDR1 MDHEN and CDR2 SYDVKM. The CDR3 spans 13 residues. CDR3 protein: CATVLGTGYGYTF. CDR3 DNA: TGTGCCACCGTCCTCGGGACAGGGTATGGCTACACCTTC.

The rearrangement uses TRBV5-1 and TRBJ1-4, with TRBD1 identical over 11 bases. The CDR3 extends over 16 amino acids. Germline CDR1 reads SGHRS; CDR2 reads YFSETQ. The V and J ends lost 3 bases and 3 bases, in that order; junction bases with no gene match: 4. Written as DNA, the CDR3 is TGCGCCAGCAGCTGGACAGGGGGCCCGTCTAATGAAAAACTGTTTTTT. Its protein is CASSWTGGPSNEKLFF.

The genes are TRBV18 and TRBJ1-2; 9 bases fit TRBD1. The CDR3 has 14 amino acids. The junction had 4 bases not matched to a gene; V was cut back by 2 bases and J by 6 bases. The germline gives CDR1 KGHSH, CDR2 LQKENI. CDR3 region: CASSPVGQGHGYTF. For the CDR3, the DNA is TGTGCCAGCTCACCAGTGGGACAGGGACATGGCTACACCTTC.

V usage is TRBV2 and J usage is TRBJ2-4; 10 bases line up with TRBD2. V trimming: 8 bases; J trimming: 4 bases; junction bases outside the gene matches: 5. CDR1 SNHLY and CDR2 FYNNEI come from the germline V gene. The CDR3 has 14 amino acids. In DNA form, the CDR3 reads TGTGCCAGCGGTTGGACTAGCGGAAAAAACATTCAGTACTTC. The encoded protein is CASGWTSGKNIQYF.

The chain has TRBV30 and TRBJ2-6, with TRBD1 identical over 7 bases. Germline trimming cut 4 bases from V and 2 bases from J; bases unmatched to any gene: 2. The CDR3 sequence is 14 residues long. The germline gives CDR1 GTSNPN, CDR2 SVGIG (reference sequence). For the CDR3, the DNA is TGTGCCTGGAACAGGGGAACTGGGGCCAACGTCCTGACTTTC. Translation: CAWNRGTGANVLTF. Full variable domain (outside the CDR3, taken from reference TRBV30 and TRBJ2-6): SQTIHQWPATLVQPVGSPLSLECTVEGTSNPNLYWYRQAAGRGLQLLFYSVGIGQISSEVPQNLSASRPQDRQFILSSKKLLLSDSGFYLCAWNRGTGANVLTFGAGSRLTVL.

The chain employs TRBV7-2 and TRBJ1-1; the match to TRBD1 covers 8 bases. CDR1 and CDR2 (germline): SGHTA, FQGNSA. This CDR3 comprises 13 residues. V lost 5 bases, J lost 8 bases, and 7 bases stayed unmatched. CDR3: CASSGTGLVEAFF. CDR3 sequence (DNA): TGTGCCAGCAGCGGGACAGGACTCGTAGAAGCTTTCTTT. Filled out from reference TRBV7-2 and TRBJ1-1, the complete variable domain reads GAGVSQSPSNKVTEKGKDVELRCDPISGHTALYWYRQSLGQGLEFLIYFQGNSAPDKSGLPSDRFSAERTGGSVSTLTIQRTQQEDSAVYLCASSGTGLVEAFFGQGTRLTVV.

J is TRBJ2-3 and V is TRBV6-6, with 12 bases identical to TRBD2. This CDR3 has 15 residues. Trimming at V came to 6 bases and at J to 2 bases, leaving 3 bases not matched to a gene. Germline CDR1 is MNHNY and CDR2 is SVGAGI (reference sequence). The CDR3 loop is CASRRLAGATDTQYF. CDR3 bases: TGTGCCAGCAGGAGACTAGCGGGGGCCACAGATACGCAGTATTTT.

V and J are TRBV19 and TRBJ2-5, with D possibly matching TRBD1 (5 bases). Germline V CDR1 and CDR2: LNHDA, SQIVND (reference sequence). Trimming removed 3 bases from V and 3 bases from J, with 8 bases in between. The CDR3 contains 13 residues. Written as DNA, the CDR3 is TGTGCCAGTAGTATTGGGGCCGAAGAGACCCAGTACTTC. Protein sequence: CASSIGAEETQYF.

The chain carries TRBV7-9 and TRBJ1-1, with a tentative D call TRBD1 (6 bases). CDR3 size: 14 residues. Trimming shortened V by 1 base and J by 3 bases, and 9 bases separated the two germline ends. Germline V gene sequence: CDR1 SEHNR, CDR2 FQNEAQ (reference sequence). The CDR3, as DNA: TGTGCCAGCAGCTTAGTAGGGGGTTACACTGAAGCTTTCTTT. Its protein product is CASSLVGGYTEAFF.

V is TRBV6-4 and J is TRBJ2-4; possibly TRBD2 for D (7 bases). V shed 5 bases and J shed 6 bases, with 17 bases lying between them. The CDR3 spans 15 residues. CDR1 and CDR2 from the germline V gene are MRHNA and SNTAGT. The CDR3 protein is CASSQEGGLGNIQYF. Here the CDR3 DNA reads TGTGCCAGCAGTCAAGAGGGGGGGTTAGGAAACATTCAGTACTTC.